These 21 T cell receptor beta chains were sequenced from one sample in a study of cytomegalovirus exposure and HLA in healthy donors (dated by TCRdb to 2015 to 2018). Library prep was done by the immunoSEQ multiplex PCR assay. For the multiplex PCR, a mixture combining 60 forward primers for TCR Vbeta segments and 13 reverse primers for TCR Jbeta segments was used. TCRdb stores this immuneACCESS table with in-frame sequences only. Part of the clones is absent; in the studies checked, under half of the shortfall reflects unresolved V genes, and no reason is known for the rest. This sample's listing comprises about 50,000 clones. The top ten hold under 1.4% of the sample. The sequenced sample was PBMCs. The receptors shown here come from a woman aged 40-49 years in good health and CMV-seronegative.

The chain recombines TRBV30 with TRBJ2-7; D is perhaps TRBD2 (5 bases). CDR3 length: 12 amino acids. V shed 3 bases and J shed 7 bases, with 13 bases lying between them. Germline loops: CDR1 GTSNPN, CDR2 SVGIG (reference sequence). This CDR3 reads CAWSRGPGEQYF. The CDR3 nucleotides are TGTGCCTGGAGCCGAGGACCGGGGGAGCAGTACTTC.

CDR3 sequence reads: CASSMEGHSAYEQYF. CDR3 bases: TGTGCCAGCAGCATGGAGGGGCACTCCGCCTACGAGCAGTACTTC. This chain connects TRBV9 to TRBJ2-7; tentatively, D is TRBD2 (6 bases). The CDR3 covers 15 residues. The V gene lost 4 bases and the J gene lost 2 bases, with 16 bases spanning the gap. The V gene's germline CDR1 is SGDLS and CDR2 YYNGEE.

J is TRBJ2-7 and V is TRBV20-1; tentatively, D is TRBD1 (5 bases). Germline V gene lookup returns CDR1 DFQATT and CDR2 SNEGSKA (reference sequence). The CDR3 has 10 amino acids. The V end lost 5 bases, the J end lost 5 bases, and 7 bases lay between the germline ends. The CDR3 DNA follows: TGCAGTGCTCTCAGGGACGAGCAGTACTTC. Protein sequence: CSALRDEQYF.

The DNA of the CDR3 is TGTGCCAGCAGCGCCGGGACTAGCGGCAGGACGACCCAGTACTTC. The encoded protein is CASSAGTSGRTTQYF. This chain connects TRBV11-2 to TRBJ2-5, with TRBD2 matching over 11 bases. Per the germline V gene, CDR1 is SGHAT and CDR2 is FQNNGV. After removal of 5 bases from V and 7 bases from J, the junction contained 9 bases not matched to a gene. The CDR3 has 15 residues.

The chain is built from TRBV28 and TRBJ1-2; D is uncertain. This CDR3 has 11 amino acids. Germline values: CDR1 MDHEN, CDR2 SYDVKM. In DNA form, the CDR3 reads TGTGCGGCTGAGGCTAACTATGGCTACACCTTC. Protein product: CAAEANYGYTF.

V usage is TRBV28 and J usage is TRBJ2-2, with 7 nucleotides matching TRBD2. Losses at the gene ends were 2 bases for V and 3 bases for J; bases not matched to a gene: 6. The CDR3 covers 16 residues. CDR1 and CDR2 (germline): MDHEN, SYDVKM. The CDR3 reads CASSLVRSGDTGELFF. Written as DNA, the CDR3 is TGTGCCAGCAGTTTAGTACGCAGCGGGGACACCGGGGAGCTGTTTTTT.

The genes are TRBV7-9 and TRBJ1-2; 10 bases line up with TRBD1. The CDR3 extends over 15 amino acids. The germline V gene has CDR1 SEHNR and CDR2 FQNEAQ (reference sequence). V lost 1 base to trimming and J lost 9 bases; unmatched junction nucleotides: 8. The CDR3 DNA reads TGTGCCAGCAGCTTAGAAGGGACAGGGGTGACGCGCTACACCTTC. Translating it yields CASSLEGTGVTRYTF.

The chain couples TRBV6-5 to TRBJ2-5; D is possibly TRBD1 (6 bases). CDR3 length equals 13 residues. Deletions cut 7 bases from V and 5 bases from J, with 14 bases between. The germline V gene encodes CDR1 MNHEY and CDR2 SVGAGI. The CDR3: CASTPPGAETQYF. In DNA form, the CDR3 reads TGTGCCAGCACCCCCCCAGGGGCCGAGACCCAGTACTTC.

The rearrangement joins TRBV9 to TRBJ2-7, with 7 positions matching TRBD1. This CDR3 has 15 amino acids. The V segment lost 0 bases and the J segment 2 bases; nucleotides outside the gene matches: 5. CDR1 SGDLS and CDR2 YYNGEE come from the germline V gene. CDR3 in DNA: TGTGCCAGCAGCGTAGCCGGGACAGCGGCCTACGAGCAGTACTTC. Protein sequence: CASSVAGTAAYEQYF.

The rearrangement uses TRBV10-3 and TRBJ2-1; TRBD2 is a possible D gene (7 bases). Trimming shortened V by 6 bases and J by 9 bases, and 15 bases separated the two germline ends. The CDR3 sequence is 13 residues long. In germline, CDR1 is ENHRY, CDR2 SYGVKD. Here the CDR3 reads CAISETGGGEQFF. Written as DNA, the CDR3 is TGTGCCATCAGCGAGACAGGCGGGGGTGAGCAGTTCTTC.

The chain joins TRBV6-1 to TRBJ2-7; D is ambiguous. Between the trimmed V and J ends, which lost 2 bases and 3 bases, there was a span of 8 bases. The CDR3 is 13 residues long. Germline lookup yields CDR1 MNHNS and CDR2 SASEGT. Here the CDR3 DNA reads TGTGCCAGCAGTGAACTCGACAACTACGAGCAGTACTTC. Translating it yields CASSELDNYEQYF.

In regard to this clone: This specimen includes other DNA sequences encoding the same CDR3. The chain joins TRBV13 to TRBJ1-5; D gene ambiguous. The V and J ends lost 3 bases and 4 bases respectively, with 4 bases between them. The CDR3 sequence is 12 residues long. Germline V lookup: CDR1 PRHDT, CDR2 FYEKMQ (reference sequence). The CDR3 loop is CASSLRNQPQHF. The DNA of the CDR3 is TGTGCCAGCAGCTTGCGAAATCAGCCCCAGCATTTT.

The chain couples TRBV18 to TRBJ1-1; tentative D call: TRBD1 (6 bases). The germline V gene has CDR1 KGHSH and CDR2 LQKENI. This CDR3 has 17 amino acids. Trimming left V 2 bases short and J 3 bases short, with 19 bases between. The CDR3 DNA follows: TGTGCCAGCTCACCAACGATATTGAACAGGGCGGACACTGAAGCTTTCTTT. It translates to CASSPTILNRADTEAFF.

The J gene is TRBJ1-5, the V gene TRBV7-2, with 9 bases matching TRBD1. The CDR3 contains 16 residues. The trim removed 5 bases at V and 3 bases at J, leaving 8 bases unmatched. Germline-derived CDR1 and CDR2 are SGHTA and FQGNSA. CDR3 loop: CASSPVGQGNNQPQHF. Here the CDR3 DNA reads TGTGCCAGCAGCCCAGTGGGACAGGGTAACAATCAGCCCCAGCATTTT.

CDR3 DNA sequence: TGTGCCAGCAGTTTTGCGGGAAGTTTAACCTACGAGCAGTACTTC. Translating it yields CASSFAGSLTYEQYF. This chain connects TRBV28 to TRBJ2-7, with D maybe TRBD2 (6 bases). V was shortened by 3 bases and J by 2 bases, with 14 bases between the two germline ends. This CDR3 spans 15 amino acids. Per germline, CDR1 MDHEN and CDR2 SYDVKM.

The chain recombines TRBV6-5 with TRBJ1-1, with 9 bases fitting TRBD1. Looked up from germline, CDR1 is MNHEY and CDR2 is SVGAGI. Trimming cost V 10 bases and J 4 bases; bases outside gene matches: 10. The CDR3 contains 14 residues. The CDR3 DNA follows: TGTGCCACCAATAAACAGGGGGCGGTCACTGAAGCTTTCTTT. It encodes CATNKQGAVTEAFF.

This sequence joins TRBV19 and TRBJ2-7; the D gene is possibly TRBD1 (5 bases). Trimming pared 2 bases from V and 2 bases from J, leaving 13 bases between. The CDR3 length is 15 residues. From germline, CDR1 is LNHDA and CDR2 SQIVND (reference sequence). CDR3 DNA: TGTGCCAGTAGTATATCCTGGACAAACACCTACGAGCAGTACTTC. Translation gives CASSISWTNTYEQYF.

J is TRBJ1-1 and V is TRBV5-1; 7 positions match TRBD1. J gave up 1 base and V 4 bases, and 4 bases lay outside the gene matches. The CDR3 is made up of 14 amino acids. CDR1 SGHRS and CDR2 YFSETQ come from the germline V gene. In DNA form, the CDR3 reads TGCGCCAGCAGCCCGCAGGGGGGGAACACTGAAGCTTTCTTT. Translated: CASSPQGGNTEAFF.

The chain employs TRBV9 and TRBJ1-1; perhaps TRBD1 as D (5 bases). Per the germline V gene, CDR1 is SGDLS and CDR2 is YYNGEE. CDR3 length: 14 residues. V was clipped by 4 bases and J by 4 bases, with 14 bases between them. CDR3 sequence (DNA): TGTGCCAGCAGCTTGAGCTCAGGGTCCACTGAAGCTTTCTTT. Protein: CASSLSSGSTEAFF. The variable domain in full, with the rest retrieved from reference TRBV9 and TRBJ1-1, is DSGVTQTPKHLITATGQRVTLRCSPRSGDLSVYWYQQSLDQGLQFLIQYYNGEERAKGNILERFSAQQFPDLHSELNLSSLELGDSALYFCASSLSSGSTEAFFGQGTRLTVV.

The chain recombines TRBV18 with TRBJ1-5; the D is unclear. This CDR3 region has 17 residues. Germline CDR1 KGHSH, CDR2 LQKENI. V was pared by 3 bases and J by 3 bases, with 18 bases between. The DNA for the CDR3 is TGTGCCAGCTCACCGACCCGGGATGCTTATCCCAATCAGCCCCAGCATTTT. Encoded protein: CASSPTRDAYPNQPQHF.

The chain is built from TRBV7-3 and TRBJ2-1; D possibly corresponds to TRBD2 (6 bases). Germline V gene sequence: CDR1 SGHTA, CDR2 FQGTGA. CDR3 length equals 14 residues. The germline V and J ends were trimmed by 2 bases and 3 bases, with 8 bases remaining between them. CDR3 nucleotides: TGTGCCAGCAGCTTAGGGGGGAACTACAATGAGCAGTTCTTC. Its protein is CASSLGGNYNEQFF.